This T cell receptor beta chain was sequenced in a study of cytomegalovirus exposure and HLA in healthy donors. Regarding the study as a whole: Testing in vitro showed three CMV-associated chains specific for CMV antigens. In an earlier analysis, about 90% or about 30%: the productive usage of most TCR beta V segments. Several V segments, TRBV6-2 and TRBV6-3 among them, could not be told apart and were dropped.

Per the germline V gene, CDR1 is SNHLY and CDR2 is FYNNEI. The CDR3 has 15 amino acids. V was pared by 7 bases and J by 6 bases, with 18 bases between. With respect to this clone: Its antigen is unidentified.

The PCR was carried out with 60 Vbeta primers and 13 Jbeta primers. Generated by immunoSEQ multiplex PCR, the TCRdb table keeps only in-frame clones and is missing some. The table records 150,000 to 200,000 clones, 80% to 85% of them present only once. The sequencing input was PBMCs. The J gene is TRBJ1-4, the V gene TRBV2, with D unresolved. The source is a woman aged 40 to 50 in good health and CMV-seronegative. CDR3 nucleotides: TGTGCCAGCACCTCCGGACTAAATTTACATGAAAAACTGTTTTTT. Amino acid sequence: CASTSGLNLHEKLFF. Looking up the rest from reference TRBV2 and TRBJ1-4 gives the full variable domain: EPEVTQTPSHQVTQMGQEVILRCVPISNHLYFYWYRQILGQKVEFLVSFYNNEISEKSEIFDDQFSVERPDGSNFTLKIRSTKLEDSAMYFCASTSGLNLHEKLFFGSGTQLSVL.